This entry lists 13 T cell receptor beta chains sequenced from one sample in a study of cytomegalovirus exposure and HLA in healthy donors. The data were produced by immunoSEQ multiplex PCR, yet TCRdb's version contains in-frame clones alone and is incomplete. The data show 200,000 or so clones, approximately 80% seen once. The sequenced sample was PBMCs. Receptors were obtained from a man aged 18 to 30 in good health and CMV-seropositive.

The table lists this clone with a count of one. The CDR3 region is CASSLEQAAYEQYF. The DNA for the CDR3 is TGTGCCAGCAGTTTAGAGCAGGCAGCCTACGAGCAGTACTTC. This rearrangement joins TRBV27 to TRBJ2-7; D uncertain. Germline loops: CDR1 MNHEY, CDR2 SMNVEV (reference sequence). V was shortened by 2 bases and J by 2 bases, with 10 bases between the two germline ends. The CDR3 extends over 14 amino acids.

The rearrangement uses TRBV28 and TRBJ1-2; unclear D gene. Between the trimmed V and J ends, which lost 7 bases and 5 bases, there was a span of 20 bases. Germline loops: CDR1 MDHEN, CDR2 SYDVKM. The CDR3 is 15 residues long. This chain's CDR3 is CASTQEGPLSYGYTF. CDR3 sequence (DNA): TGTGCCAGCACCCAGGAGGGCCCACTAAGTTATGGCTACACCTTC.

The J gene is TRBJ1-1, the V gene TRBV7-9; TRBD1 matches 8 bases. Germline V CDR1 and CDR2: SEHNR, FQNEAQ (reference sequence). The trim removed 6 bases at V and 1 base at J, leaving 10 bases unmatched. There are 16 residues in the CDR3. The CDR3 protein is CASRLPPDRENTEAFF. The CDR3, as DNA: TGTGCCAGCAGGTTACCCCCGGACAGGGAGAACACTGAAGCTTTCTTT.

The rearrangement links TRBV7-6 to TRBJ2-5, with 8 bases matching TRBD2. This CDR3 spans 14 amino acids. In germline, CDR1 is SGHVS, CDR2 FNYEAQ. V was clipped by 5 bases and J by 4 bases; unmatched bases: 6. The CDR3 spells CASSPRGGGETQYF. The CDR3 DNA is TGTGCCAGCAGCCCCCGGGGGGGAGGAGAGACCCAGTACTTC.

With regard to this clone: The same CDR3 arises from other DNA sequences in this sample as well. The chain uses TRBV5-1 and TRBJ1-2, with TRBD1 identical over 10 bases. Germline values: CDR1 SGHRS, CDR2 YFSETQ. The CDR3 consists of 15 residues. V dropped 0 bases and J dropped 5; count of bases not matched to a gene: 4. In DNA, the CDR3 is TGCGCCAGCAGCTTGGGGGACAGGGGAAATTATGGCTACACCTTC. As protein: CASSLGDRGNYGYTF.

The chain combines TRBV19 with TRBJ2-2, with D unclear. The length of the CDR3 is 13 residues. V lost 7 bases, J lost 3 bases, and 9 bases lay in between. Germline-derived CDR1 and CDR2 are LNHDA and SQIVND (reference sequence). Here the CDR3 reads CASTLTYTGELFF. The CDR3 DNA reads TGTGCCAGTACCTTGACTTACACCGGGGAGCTGTTTTTT.

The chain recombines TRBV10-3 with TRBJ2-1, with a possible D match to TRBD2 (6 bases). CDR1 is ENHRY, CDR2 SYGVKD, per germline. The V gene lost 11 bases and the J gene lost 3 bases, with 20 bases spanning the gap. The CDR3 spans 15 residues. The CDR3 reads CAPRTAGRHYNEQFF. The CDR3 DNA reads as TGTGCCCCGCGTACGGCGGGAAGACACTACAATGAGCAGTTCTTC.

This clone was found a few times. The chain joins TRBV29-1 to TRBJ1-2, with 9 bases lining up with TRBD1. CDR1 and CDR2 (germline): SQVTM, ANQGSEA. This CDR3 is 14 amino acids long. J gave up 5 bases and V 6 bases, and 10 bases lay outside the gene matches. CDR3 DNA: TGCAGCGTGGGGCGGGACAGGGCCGGGTATGGCTACACCTTC. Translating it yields CSVGRDRAGYGYTF.

The CDR3 here is CASPRESYNEQFF. The CDR3 nucleotides read TGTGCCAGCCCGCGGGAGTCCTACAATGAGCAGTTCTTC. The genes are TRBV21-1 and TRBJ2-1; TRBD2 is taken as the D call from the table, unchecked against the DNA. TRBV21-1 is labeled a pseudogene. This CDR3 is built from 13 residues.

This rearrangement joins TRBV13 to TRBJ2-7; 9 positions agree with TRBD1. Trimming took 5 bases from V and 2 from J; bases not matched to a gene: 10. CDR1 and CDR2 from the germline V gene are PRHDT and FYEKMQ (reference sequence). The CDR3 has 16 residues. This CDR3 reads CASSPWAGQGPYEQYF. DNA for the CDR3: TGTGCCAGCAGCCCTTGGGCGGGACAGGGCCCCTACGAGCAGTACTTC. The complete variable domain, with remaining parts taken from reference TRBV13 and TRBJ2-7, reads AAGVIQSPRHLIKEKRETATLKCYPIPRHDTVYWYQQGPGQDPQFLISFYEKMQSDKGSIPDRFSAQQFSDYHSELNMSSLELGDSALYFCASSPWAGQGPYEQYFGPGTRLTVT.

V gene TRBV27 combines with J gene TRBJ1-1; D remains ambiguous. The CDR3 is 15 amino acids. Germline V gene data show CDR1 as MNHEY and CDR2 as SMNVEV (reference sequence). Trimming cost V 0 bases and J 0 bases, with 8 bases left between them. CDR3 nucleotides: TGTGCCAGCAGTTTATCGGGGAGGATGAACACTGAAGCTTTCTTT. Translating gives CASSLSGRMNTEAFF.

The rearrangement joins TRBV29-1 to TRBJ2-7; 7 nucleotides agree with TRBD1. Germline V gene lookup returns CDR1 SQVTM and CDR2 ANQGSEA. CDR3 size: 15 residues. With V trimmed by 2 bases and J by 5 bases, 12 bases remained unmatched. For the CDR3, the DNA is TGCAGCGTTGAAAAAAATATACAGGGGATCAACGAGCAGTACTTC. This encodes CSVEKNIQGINEQYF.

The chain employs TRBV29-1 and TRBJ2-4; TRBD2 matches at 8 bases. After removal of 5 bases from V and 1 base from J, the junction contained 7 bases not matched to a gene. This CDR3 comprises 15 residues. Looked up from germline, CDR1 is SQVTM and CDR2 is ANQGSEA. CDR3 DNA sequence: TGCAGCGTTAGTGAGCGGGGGAAGGCCAAAAACATTCAGTACTTC. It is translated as CSVSERGKAKNIQYF.